One T cell receptor beta chain is described in this entry. Its antigen is unidentified. Sequencing used immunoSEQ multiplex PCR; TCRdb keeps in-frame clones, though not all of them. The table records 1.5 million to 2.5 million clones, roughly 94% of them present only once. The germline V and J ends were trimmed by 1 base and 7 bases, with 20 bases remaining between them. The germline gives CDR1 MGHRA, CDR2 YSYEKL. The CDR3 consists of 16 residues. This sample stems from a study of shared clonotypes between healthy human individuals. Background on the study: Aged 18 to 49, the donors were a couple of women and a few men. General study findings and limits: Approximately 4.6% of naive CD4 clonotypes were common to a handful of donors.

Terminally differentiated effector memory CD45RA+ cells were excluded from the naive CD8 cells, which were CD45RO-negative and positively selected for CCR7. Every one of the donors was a Caucasian adult that lived in Nashville, Tennessee. Material for sequencing was naive CD8+ T cells sorted from blood. This TCR came from a man younger than 35 in good health. The V call is TRBV4-1, the J call TRBJ2-7, with D possibly being TRBD2 (5 bases). The CDR3 protein is CASSQVANRVLEEQYF. The CDR3 nucleotides are TGCGCCAGCAGCCAAGTAGCGAATAGGGTTTTGGAGGAGCAGTACTTC.